The 26 T cell receptor beta chains below all came from one sample that was sequenced in a study of brain T cells in children with intractable seizures. As to time point: blood from clinic visit 5 months post-surgery; TSC patient then seizure free. Method: immunoSEQ multiplex PCR; TCRdb's copy keeps in-frame clones and lacks some. This sample has about 340,000 clones, with 93% found just once. The specimen comprised peripheral blood, sampled roughly 5 months after surgery. Source of these receptors: a boy under three years old with tuberous sclerosis and intractable seizures.

This clone was observed a single time. Here the CDR3 DNA reads TGTGCCAGCAGTCTTAAAAGGGAAATCTTGGACTACGAGCAGTACTTC. Protein: CASSLKREILDYEQYF. The chain has TRBV6-6 and TRBJ2-7; no clear D gene. The germline CDR1 and CDR2 sequences are MNHNY and SVGAGI (reference sequence). V shed 5 bases and J shed 3 bases, with 20 bases lying between them. The CDR3 is 16 residues long.

V is TRBV2 and J is TRBJ1-2, with 8 bases that match TRBD1. Germline loops: CDR1 SNHLY, CDR2 FYNNEI. This CDR3 is built from 13 residues. V dropped 6 bases and J dropped 10; count of bases not matched to a gene: 10. In DNA form, the CDR3 reads TGTGCCAGCAGGTCTGACAGGGGAAGGTTCTACACCTTC. Translation: CASRSDRGRFYTF.

The chain carries TRBV6-5 and TRBJ2-7; no clear D. The CDR3 consists of 15 residues. Germline assignment: CDR1 MNHEY and CDR2 SVGAGI. Trimming stripped 7 bases from V and 0 bases from J, with 16 bases between. The CDR3 sequence is CASTGSGPGSYEQYF. The CDR3 region has the DNA TGTGCCAGCACCGGCTCCGGACCGGGCTCCTACGAGCAGTACTTC.

This sequence joins TRBV7-3 and TRBJ2-7; possible D gene TRBD2, 7 bases. V shed 7 bases and J shed 0 bases, with 16 bases lying between them. The CDR3 has 15 amino acids. Per germline, CDR1 SGHTA and CDR2 FQGTGA. The CDR3 loop reads CASNHGGHVSYEQYF. The CDR3 nucleotides are TGTGCCAGCAATCACGGGGGGCACGTCTCCTACGAGCAGTACTTC.

The chain joins TRBV24-1 to TRBJ2-1, with D maybe TRBD2 (6 bases). With 3 bases removed from V and 0 bases from J, the gap between germline ends came to 8 bases. This CDR3 spans 15 amino acids. Germline values: CDR1 KGHDR, CDR2 SFDVKD. The CDR3 spells CATSDLGGSYNEQFF. CDR3 sequence (DNA): TGTGCCACCAGTGATCTCGGGGGCTCCTACAATGAGCAGTTCTTC.

V usage is TRBV19 and J usage is TRBJ1-5, with no clear D. Trimming removed 3 bases from V and 4 bases from J, with 13 bases in between. Germline V gives CDR1 LNHDA, CDR2 SQIVND (reference sequence). The CDR3 is made up of 15 amino acids. The CDR3 reads CASSIRTAGNQPQHF. DNA of the CDR3: TGTGCCAGTAGTATTAGGACGGCGGGTAATCAGCCCCAGCATTTT.

The chain joins TRBV5-6 to TRBJ1-5; D remains ambiguous. CDR3 length equals 14 residues. The germline V gene has CDR1 SGHDT and CDR2 YYEEEE. The ends were cut back, 2 bases at V and 0 bases at J, with 6 bases in the middle. The CDR3 DNA is TGTGCCAGCAGCTTAGGTCGTAGCAATCAGCCCCAGCATTTT. The encoded protein is CASSLGRSNQPQHF.

This chain links TRBV10-3 with TRBJ2-2, with a possible D match to TRBD1 (6 bases). Germline V CDR1 and CDR2: ENHRY, SYGVKD. CDR3 length equals 17 residues. V lost 6 bases and J 4 bases, leaving 21 bases between the germline ends. The CDR3 DNA is TGTGCCATCAGCAGCACAGGACAGATTCCGTCCACCGGGGAGCTGTTTTTT. This gives the protein CAISSTGQIPSTGELFF.

V usage is TRBV19 and J usage is TRBJ1-1; TRBD1 matches at 9 bases. Germline loops: CDR1 LNHDA, CDR2 SQIVND (reference sequence). CDR3 length: 14 residues. Unmatched junction bases numbered 7, after V lost 7 bases and J lost 4 bases. The DNA for the CDR3 is TGTGCCAGTACATTAACAGGGGGCTTCACTGAAGCTTTCTTT. Amino acids: CASTLTGGFTEAFF.

This rearrangement joins TRBV10-3 to TRBJ2-1; TRBD2 agrees at 15 bases. This CDR3 spans 15 amino acids. V dropped 6 bases and J dropped 7; count of bases not matched to a gene: 4. Germline lookup yields CDR1 ENHRY and CDR2 SYGVKD. The chain's CDR3 is CAISYGTSGRNEQFF. CDR3 in DNA: TGTGCCATCAGCTACGGGACTAGCGGGAGGAATGAGCAGTTCTTC.

This clone was counted between two and nine times. Other DNA sequences in the sample encode the same CDR3. The rearrangement links TRBV18 to TRBJ2-7, with 7 bases identical to TRBD1. The V gene's germline CDR1 is KGHSH and CDR2 LQKENI. This CDR3 contains 14 residues. After removal of 3 bases from V and 2 bases from J, the junction contained 4 bases not matched to a gene. The CDR3 DNA is TGTGCCAGCTCACCGAGACAGGGTACCTACGAGCAGTACTTC. Protein product: CASSPRQGTYEQYF.

This chain joins TRBV4-1 and TRBJ1-1; maybe TRBD1 (5 bases). V lost 4 bases, J lost 5 bases, and 11 bases lay in between. Germline CDR1 and CDR2: MGHRA and YSYEKL. CDR3 length equals 13 residues. The CDR3 DNA reads as TGCGCCAGCAGCCCCGGTAGGGGAACTGAAGCTTTCTTT. Its translation is CASSPGRGTEAFF.

The V and J genes are TRBV2 and TRBJ1-2, with 8 bases aligning to TRBD1. V gave up 6 bases and J gave up 5 bases; unmatched junction bases: 8. Germline lookup yields CDR1 SNHLY and CDR2 FYNNEI. The length of the CDR3 is 14 residues. The CDR3 sequence: CASRQQGGGYGYTF. The DNA of the CDR3 is TGTGCCAGCAGACAACAGGGGGGAGGGTATGGCTACACCTTC.

The chain couples TRBV5-4 to TRBJ1-5; TRBD1 might be the D (6 bases). Germline CDR1 reads SGHNT; CDR2 reads YYREEE (reference sequence). CDR3 length: 15 residues. Trimming stripped 0 bases from V and 4 bases from J, with 11 bases between. In nucleotides, the CDR3 is TGTGCCAGCAGCTTGGGGCCTGGGACAAATCAGCCCCAGCATTTT. Amino acids: CASSLGPGTNQPQHF.

This clone was seen more than once but under ten times. The chain uses TRBV15 and TRBJ1-2; possibly TRBD1 for D (6 bases). Germline V gene data show CDR1 as LNHNV and CDR2 as YYDKDF (reference sequence). The length of the CDR3 is 15 residues. The ends were cut back, 4 bases at V and 0 bases at J, with 12 bases in the middle. The CDR3 loop is CATSMGALANYGYTF. The DNA for the CDR3 is TGTGCCACCAGCATGGGGGCCCTAGCTAACTATGGCTACACCTTC.

This clone appeared a single time. CDR3 loop: CASSVGDTSYEQYF. CDR3 sequence (DNA): TGTGCCAGCAGCGTAGGGGACACCTCCTACGAGCAGTACTTC. The V call is TRBV9, the J call TRBJ2-7, with D maybe TRBD1 (6 bases). The CDR3 loop spans 14 amino acids. V was cut by 0 bases and J by 0 bases, with 7 bases left in between. Germline CDR1 and CDR2: SGDLS and YYNGEE. The variable domain in full, with the rest retrieved from reference TRBV9 and TRBJ2-7, is DSGVTQTPKHLITATGQRVTLRCSPRSGDLSVYWYQQSLDQGLQFLIQYYNGEERAKGNILERFSAQQFPDLHSELNLSSLELGDSALYFCASSVGDTSYEQYFGPGTRLTVT.

With respect to this clone: Other DNA sequences of this sample code for an identical CDR3. The genes are TRBV12-3 or TRBV12-4 and TRBJ2-7, with D uncertain. The CDR3 is 11 residues long. The V end was cut by 6 bases, the J end by 4 bases, with 7 bases between. In nucleotides, the CDR3 is TGTGCCAGCAGCCCTGGTTACGAGCAGTACTTC. Its protein product is CASSPGYEQYF.

This clone has more than one count but fewer than ten. The chain combines TRBV9 with TRBJ2-1; a possible D gene is TRBD1 (5 bases). The CDR3 contains 15 residues. The V gene lost 0 bases and the J gene lost 5 bases, with 12 bases spanning the gap. The germline V gene has CDR1 SGDLS and CDR2 YYNGEE. The DNA of the CDR3 is TGTGCCAGCAGCGTAGGGGGCGGCTTCAACAATGAGCAGTTCTTC. Its translation: CASSVGGGFNNEQFF.

The chain joins TRBV20-1 to TRBJ1-4, with D possibly TRBD1 on 5 matching bases. CDR3 length equals 11 residues. Looked up from germline, CDR1 is DFQATT and CDR2 is SNEGSKA (reference sequence). The CDR3 region has the DNA TGCAGCGTGGGGGCTAATGAAAAACTGTTTTTT. Translating it yields CSVGANEKLFF.

The V gene is TRBV10-3, the J gene TRBJ2-7; TRBD2 matches at 10 bases. The germline V gene has CDR1 ENHRY and CDR2 SYGVKD. The CDR3 runs to 17 residues. The V and J ends lost 4 bases and 5 bases, in that order; junction bases with no gene match: 14. In nucleotides, the CDR3 is TGTGCCATCAGTGGCGGGCCTAGCGGGAGAACAGTACACGAGCAGTACTTC. This encodes CAISGGPSGRTVHEQYF.

This chain uses TRBV5-1 with TRBJ1-4; TRBD1 is a possible D gene (5 bases). Trimming shortened V by 4 bases and J by 4 bases, and 11 bases separated the two germline ends. CDR1 SGHRS and CDR2 YFSETQ come from the germline V gene. The length of the CDR3 is 14 residues. The DNA for the CDR3 is TGCGCCAGCAGCATCCGGGGCCTTAATGAAAAACTGTTTTTT. Translating it yields CASSIRGLNEKLFF.

This sequence joins TRBV6-5 and TRBJ1-2; 9 bases fit TRBD1. CDR3 length: 13 amino acids. Unmatched junction bases numbered 5, after V lost 8 bases and J lost 4 bases. Germline CDR1 MNHEY, CDR2 SVGAGI. The CDR3 protein is CASRTGEIYGYTF. CDR3 nucleotide sequence: TGTGCCAGCCGGACAGGGGAGATCTATGGCTACACCTTC.

This chain connects TRBV2 to TRBJ2-7; 10 bases are a match to TRBD2. The CDR3 spans 16 residues. Looked up from germline, CDR1 is SNHLY and CDR2 is FYNNEI. Unmatched junction bases numbered 18, after V lost 7 bases and J lost 9 bases. CDR3 DNA sequence: TGTGCCAGCACCCAACGGGAAGGGGCTAGCGGGAGATTGCAGTACTTC. Its translation is CASTQREGASGRLQYF.

V and J are TRBV21-1 and TRBJ2-5; the D call TRBD2 from the table was never checked on the DNA. TRBV21-1 is termed a pseudogene. This CDR3 spans 13 amino acids. Written as DNA, the CDR3 is TGTGCCAGCAGCAAAGAGCCGATGGAGACCCAGTACTTC. This translates into CASSKEPMETQYF.

This chain's CDR3 is CASSVDGGSYNEQFF. The CDR3 region has the DNA TGTGCCAGCAGCGTTGACGGGGGCTCCTACAATGAGCAGTTCTTC. The chain is built from TRBV9 and TRBJ2-1, with a tentative D call TRBD2 (6 bases). Looked up from germline, CDR1 is SGDLS and CDR2 is YYNGEE. The CDR3 runs 15 residues. V lost 2 bases to trimming and J lost 0 bases, with 9 bases between them.

CDR3 amino acids: CASSFSSNQPQHF. CDR3 coding DNA: TGTGCCAGCAGTTTCAGTAGCAATCAGCCCCAGCATTTT. The genes are TRBV28 and TRBJ1-5; D gene ambiguous. Trimming pared 3 bases from V and 0 bases from J, leaving 3 bases between. The CDR3 is made up of 13 amino acids. The V gene's germline CDR1 is MDHEN and CDR2 SYDVKM.